This TCR beta chain came from a study of T cell responses to AZD1222 COVID-19 vaccine. CDR3 length: 14 amino acids. V lost 4 bases, J lost 0 bases, and 9 bases lay in between. From germline, CDR1 is SGHNT and CDR2 YYREEE (reference sequence). The protocol was immunoSEQ multiplex PCR, while the TCRdb copy is restricted to in-frame clones and leaves out a portion. The sample has about 140,000 clones; approximately 90% are singletons. This sequence was found in an adult in good health. V and J are TRBV5-4 and TRBJ2-3; tentatively, D is TRBD2 (6 bases). The sequenced sample was peripheral blood, obtained on day 0 of AZD1222 vaccination. The chain's CDR3 is CASSRAGSTDTQYF. DNA for the CDR3: TGTGCCAGCAGCCGGGCGGGAAGCACAGATACGCAGTATTTT.